This TCR beta chain was profiled in a study of OX40 agonist ivuxolimab in advanced cancers. In the study overall: Ivuxolimab was an agonistic, fully human IgG2 monoclonal antibody directed against OX40 (CD134), a costimulatory receptor. Intravenous ivuxolimab was administered to patients every 2 weeks at six dose levels: 0.01, 0.1, 0.3, 1.5, 3 and 10 mg/kg. Among the roughly 54 dose-escalation patients, about 20 had hepatocellular carcinoma, roughly 15 melanoma, 9 renal cell carcinoma and 9 head and neck cancer. The dose-escalation cohort was 82.7% male with a mean age of approximately 60 years, ranging from 23 to 79. Patients were allowed to have had prior anti-PD-1, anti-PD-L1 or anti-CTLA-4 therapy, and 30% to 40% of the dose-escalation patients had been treated with checkpoint inhibitors. Three dose-escalation patients achieved partial responses, one with hepatocellular carcinoma and two with cutaneous melanoma. Peripheral TCRbeta sequencing was intended to test whether TCR sequence diversity was altered and clonal T-cell expansion was caused by ivuxolimab. The paper describes the monotherapy dose-escalation part (N of about 47 patients) of the phase I trial of ivuxolimab. The paper as a whole reports these results and caveats: In the 0.1-3.0 mg/kg groups, partial responders were among the patients with the lowest normalized peripheral clonal expansion, particularly in CD8+ T cells. After ivuxolimab, expanded clones were on average more numerous among CD8+ T cells than among CD4+ T cells. Clonal expansion of both CD4+ and CD8+ blood T cells was observed from baseline to week 6 at doses 0.1 to 3.0 mg/kg. Low levels of normalized T-cell clonal expansion were also shown by some nonresponding patients. The antigen specificity of the peripheral T cells that underwent clonal expansion was not determined.

Genomic DNA was isolated from the sorted cells so that the TCRbeta CDR3 region could be sequenced. The immunoSEQ Assay was used to sequence the TCRbeta CDR3 regions. Held by TCRdb, this immuneACCESS table contains in-frame sequences only and omits some clones. Under half of the omission traces to an unresolved V gene where checked; the cause of the rest is unknown. The sample has 100,000 to 120,000 clones on record, around 90% of them singletons. The leading ten clones occupy over 0.6% of the sample. The trial excluded patients who had a history of autoimmune disease or who were on systemic immunosuppression. In every dose cohort, peripheral blood was drawn for TCR sequencing at baseline, cycle 4 day 1, and cycle 7 day 1. The samples were taken from a phase I, first-in-human, multicenter, open-label dose-escalation trial of ivuxolimab. Adults with locally advanced or metastatic head and neck squamous cell, hepatocellular, melanoma or renal cell carcinoma were enrolled in the trial. Before TCR sequencing, CD4+ T cells and CD8+ T cells from peripheral blood were sorted into separate populations.

A single count supports this clone. The antigen it recognizes is unknown. No much larger clone exists at a distance of one base, and base qualities are not known. The germline V gene encodes CDR1 SGHRS and CDR2 YFSETQ. The CDR3 sequence holds 21 residues, the cysteine and phenylalanine included. Just the 63-base CDR3 DNA is kept, in frame starting at base 1. Germline trimming: 1 base from V, 4 bases from J; junction bases outside gene matches: 22. The sequence derives from an adult with an advanced solid tumor such as melanoma, head and neck, liver or kidney cancer. The source was CD4+ or CD8+ T cells sorted from blood, collected in a trial of the OX40 agonist ivuxolimab. The chain is encoded by TRBV5-1 joined to TRBJ2-5; TRBD2 lines up with 10 middle nucleotides. The CDR3 protein sequence reads: CASSLWGSIGASGGSGETQYF. The DNA is TGCGCCAGCAGCTTGTGGGGCTCCATTGGTGCTAGCGGGGGCTCGGGAGAGACCCAGTACTTC.